The T cell receptor (beta chain) under discussion was sequenced for a study of vaccination effects on CD4 cells after COVID-19. About the study: A few convalescent patients underwent early and late post-vaccination sampling.

Regarding this clone: Its antigen is currently unknown.

Data came from immunoSEQ multiplex PCR; TCRdb stores just in-frame clones and leaves some out. This sample has some 14,000 clones, with more than 70% found just once. CDR1 is SGHRS and CDR2 is YFSETQ in the germline V gene. The V gene lost 0 bases and the J gene lost 4 bases, with 11 bases spanning the gap. This CDR3 has 15 residues. The ViraFEST assay expanded antigen-specific CD4+ T cells with viral peptide pools before sequencing. Culture proceeded for nine to eleven days, and CD4+ T cells were then isolated. Infection dated between March and December 2020, before the Alpha, Beta and Delta variants reached the United States. Participants completed two doses of the BNT162b2 or mRNA-1273 vaccine. Peptides at about 10 ug/ml and IL-2 at approximately 9.7 IU/ml were added to two million PBMC per well. A half-medium replacement with IL-2 medium was carried out on days 3 and 7. The study, taken as a whole, reports: Convalescents' spike-reactive clones after vaccination were mainly made up of new clones that the vaccine induced.

The sequence came from a human donor who had a prior SARS-CoV-2 infection. The genes are TRBV5-1 and TRBJ2-1; D may be TRBD1 (5 bases). The sequences come from CD4+ T cells from PBMCs cultured with HCoV-NL63 spike peptides, collected after COVID-19 vaccination. The CDR3 sequence: CASSLELTVYNEQFF. The CDR3 nucleotides are TGCGCCAGCAGCTTGGAACTGACAGTGTACAATGAGCAGTTCTTC.